The 20 T cell receptor beta chains below come from one sample, sequenced in a study of blood T cell repertoires in COVID-19. Assay used: immunoSEQ multiplex PCR; TCRdb lists only in-frame clones, some missing. In the table there are 75,000 to 100,000 clones, 82% of which are singletons. Sample: peripheral blood. The receptors originated from a human donor in a cohort sampled during active COVID-19.

The chain recombines TRBV3-1 (or the pseudogene TRBV3-2) with TRBJ1-1; D perhaps matches TRBD1 (5 bases). CDR1 LGHDT and CDR2 YNNKEL come from the germline V gene (reference sequence). With 0 bases removed from V and 0 bases from J, the gap between germline ends came to 11 bases. The CDR3 is 16 residues long. In DNA, the CDR3 is TGTGCCAGCAGCCAAGATATGGGAGGGGTGAACACTGAAGCTTTCTTT. It yields the protein CASSQDMGGVNTEAFF.

This rearrangement joins TRBV7-6 to TRBJ1-1; 8 bases match TRBD1. The CDR3 has 18 amino acids. J was trimmed by 2 bases and V by 1 base; bases with no gene match: 12. Germline CDR1 and CDR2: SGHVS and FNYEAQ. The DNA of the CDR3 is TGTGCCAGCAGCTTAGATCCCCCCGGACAGGGAGGAAACACTGAAGCTTTCTTT. This codes for CASSLDPPGQGGNTEAFF.

Only a few counts were recorded for this clone. The J gene is TRBJ2-2, the V gene TRBV27; TRBD2 might be the D (6 bases). The CDR3 is 13 amino acids. V gave up 1 base and J gave up 6 bases, with 6 bases separating them. Germline V lookup: CDR1 MNHEY, CDR2 SMNVEV (reference sequence). The CDR3 DNA sequence: TGTGCCAGCAGTTTATGGGAGGCCGGGGAGCTGTTTTTT. Translating it yields CASSLWEAGELFF.

V and J are TRBV5-4 and TRBJ2-1; D not certain. With 0 bases removed from V and 7 bases from J, the gap between germline ends came to 17 bases. The CDR3 length is 16 residues. From germline, CDR1 is SGHNT and CDR2 YYREEE (reference sequence). CDR3 in amino acids: CASSLEFGFGGNEQFF. The CDR3 region has the DNA TGTGCCAGCAGCTTGGAATTTGGGTTCGGCGGTAATGAGCAGTTCTTC.

The V and J genes are TRBV5-1 and TRBJ1-2; a possible D gene is TRBD1 (6 bases). Per the germline V gene, CDR1 is SGHRS and CDR2 is YFSETQ. Trimming shortened V by 0 bases and J by 4 bases, and 16 bases separated the two germline ends. This CDR3 spans 16 amino acids. The CDR3 nucleotides read TGCGCCAGCAGCTTGGGAGCGGGGGCGACCCTCTATGGCTACACCTTC. It is translated as CASSLGAGATLYGYTF.

The V and J genes are TRBV7-8 and TRBJ2-1, with D perhaps matching TRBD1 (6 bases). V was clipped by 5 bases and J by 4 bases, with 9 bases between them. This CDR3 spans 13 amino acids. CDR1 and CDR2 from the germline V gene are SGHVS and FQNEAQ. CDR3 protein: CASSPQGYNEQFF. The CDR3 nucleotides are TGTGCCAGCAGCCCCCAGGGGTACAATGAGCAGTTCTTC. The variable domain in full, completed from reference TRBV7-8 and TRBJ2-1, reads GAGVSQSPRYKVAKRGQDVALRCDPISGHVSLFWYQQALGQGPEFLTYFQNEAQLDKSGLPSDRFFAERPEGSVSTLKIQRTQQEDSAVYLCASSPQGYNEQFFGPGTRLTVL.

The chain combines TRBV5-1 with TRBJ2-5, with D tentatively TRBD2 (5 bases). The CDR3 runs to 16 residues. V was shortened by 3 bases and J by 4 bases, with 19 bases between the two germline ends. Germline CDR1 and CDR2: SGHRS and YFSETQ. CDR3 bases: TGCGCCAGCAGCTATCTAGCCCTTCGGTCTGGAGAGACCCAGTACTTC. Its translation: CASSYLALRSGETQYF.

In DNA, the CDR3 is TGTGCCAGCAGCCAGGCCTCGGGGATTGGAGAGACCCAGTACTTC. Amino acid sequence: CASSQASGIGETQYF. The chain links TRBV4-2 to TRBJ2-5, with D maybe TRBD2 (5 bases). The germline gives CDR1 LGHNA, CDR2 YNFKEQ. Trimming removed 3 bases from V and 4 bases from J, with 15 bases in between. The CDR3 is made up of 15 amino acids.

The chain joins TRBV18 to TRBJ2-7, with 9 bases aligning to TRBD2. The J segment lost 0 bases and the V segment lost 0 bases, leaving 0 bases of the junction unmatched. From germline, CDR1 is KGHSH and CDR2 LQKENI. The CDR3 consists of 15 residues. CDR3 sequence: CASSPPSGGSYEQYF. The CDR3 region has the DNA TGTGCCAGCTCACCACCTAGCGGGGGCTCCTACGAGCAGTACTTC.

The chain recombines TRBV4-1 with TRBJ1-3, with D hard to call. The germline V gene encodes CDR1 MGHRA and CDR2 YSYEKL. The V gene lost 3 bases and the J gene lost 4 bases, with 13 bases spanning the gap. The CDR3 length is 15 residues. CDR3 amino acids: CASSHVRGKGNTIYF. The CDR3 region has the DNA TGCGCCAGCAGCCATGTCCGGGGTAAGGGAAACACCATATATTTT.

This clone came up a few times. The chain combines TRBV5-1 with TRBJ2-1, with 11 bases that match TRBD2. The CDR3 is made up of 15 amino acids. The junction had 8 bases not matched to a gene; V was cut back by 4 bases and J by 8 bases. Germline CDR1 is SGHRS and CDR2 is YFSETQ. This CDR3 reads CASSPSTSGVYEQFF. CDR3 nucleotide sequence: TGCGCCAGCAGCCCCTCGACTAGCGGGGTGTATGAGCAGTTCTTC.

The chain joins TRBV7-9 to TRBJ2-1; 9 positions match TRBD2. With 4 bases clipped from V and 4 bases from J, the junction kept 5 bases outside the gene matches. Germline assignment: CDR1 SEHNR and CDR2 FQNEAQ (reference sequence). The CDR3 sequence is 15 residues long. The CDR3 DNA reads as TGTGCCAGCAGCTCCCGGACTAGCGCTTACAATGAGCAGTTCTTC. Its translation is CASSSRTSAYNEQFF. Combining the CDR3 with reference TRBV7-9 and TRBJ2-1 gives the whole variable domain DTGVSQNPRHKITKRGQNVTFRCDPISEHNRLYWYRQTLGQGPEFLTYFQNEAQLEKSRLLSDRFSAERPKGSFSTLEIQRTEQGDSAMYLCASSSRTSAYNEQFFGPGTRLTVL.

The rearrangement uses TRBV3-1 (or the pseudogene TRBV3-2) and TRBJ2-4; unclear D gene. Germline values: CDR1 LGHDT, CDR2 YNNKEL (reference sequence). The CDR3 runs 12 residues. The V end lost 4 bases, the J end lost 7 bases, and 8 bases lay between the germline ends. The DNA for the CDR3 is TGTGCCAGCAGCCTAGGAGAGAACATTCAGTACTTC. Translated, it gives CASSLGENIQYF.

V gene TRBV3-1 (or the pseudogene TRBV3-2) combines with J gene TRBJ2-3, with D perhaps matching TRBD2 (6 bases). The CDR3 spans 18 residues. The V and J ends lost 2 bases and 1 base respectively, with 19 bases between them. The V gene's germline CDR1 is LGHDT and CDR2 YNNKEL (reference sequence). CDR3 amino acids: CASSQTLRAGFGTDTQYF. The DNA of the CDR3 is TGTGCCAGCAGCCAAACTTTAAGAGCGGGTTTTGGCACAGATACGCAGTATTTT.

V and J are TRBV12-5 and TRBJ1-5; no definite D call. CDR3 length: 12 residues. Germline V CDR1 and CDR2: LGHNT, FRNRAP. The V and J ends lost 5 bases and 6 bases respectively, with 8 bases between them. Written as DNA, the CDR3 is TGTGCTAGTGGTCTGGCGGGTCAGCCCCAGCATTTT. This codes for CASGLAGQPQHF.

The V gene is TRBV10-2, the J gene TRBJ2-1, with D possibly TRBD1 on 6 matching bases. CDR3 length equals 14 residues. Germline loops: CDR1 WSHSY, CDR2 SAAADI. The V end was cut by 8 bases, the J end by 0 bases, with 11 bases between. The CDR3 reads CASEDRSSYNEQFF. Written as DNA, the CDR3 is TGCGCCAGCGAAGACAGGAGCTCCTACAATGAGCAGTTCTTC.

This chain uses TRBV18 with TRBJ2-1, with TRBD1 matching over 7 bases. CDR1 KGHSH and CDR2 LQKENI come from the germline V gene. CDR3 length equals 15 residues. V dropped 2 bases and J dropped 7; count of bases not matched to a gene: 8. The DNA of the CDR3 is TGTGCCAGCTCACCAAGACCTGACAGGGCAAATGAGCAGTTCTTC. This encodes CASSPRPDRANEQFF.

The chain links TRBV2 to TRBJ2-1; tentatively, D is TRBD2 (6 bases). Trimming took off 1 base at V and 4 bases at J, with 26 bases between the two ends. The CDR3 is made up of 20 amino acids. Germline values: CDR1 SNHLY, CDR2 FYNNEI. The CDR3 loop is CASSEEVLGGDVLRYNEQFF. DNA of the CDR3: TGTGCCAGCAGTGAAGAGGTTTTGGGGGGAGATGTACTTCGTTACAATGAGCAGTTCTTC.

This clone was seen once. The rearrangement joins TRBV4-1 to TRBJ1-5; 12 positions match TRBD1. J was trimmed by 9 bases and V by 5 bases; bases with no gene match: 8. Looked up from germline, CDR1 is MGHRA and CDR2 is YSYEKL. This CDR3 contains 15 residues. The CDR3, as DNA: TGCGCCAGCAGCGTGGGACAGGGGGCACCCCGGCCCCAGCATTTT. It yields the protein CASSVGQGAPRPQHF.

The chain recombines TRBV5-1 with TRBJ1-2; 10 bases are a match to TRBD1. Germline V gives CDR1 SGHRS, CDR2 YFSETQ. V was pared by 1 base and J by 4 bases, with 13 bases of the junction left unmatched. The CDR3 contains 18 residues. The CDR3 sequence is CASSLTSTGTGAGYGYTF. The CDR3 DNA reads TGCGCCAGCAGCTTGACTTCTACCGGGACAGGGGCAGGCTATGGCTACACCTTC.